This T cell receptor beta chain was captured by sequencing in a study of T-cell memory formation after mild COVID-19. Study-level results: CM and EM subsets held most contracting CD4+ clones; EMRA held CD8+ ones.

Trimming shortened V by 4 bases and J by 7 bases, and 11 bases separated the two germline ends. There are 12 residues in the CDR3. Germline V gene lookup returns CDR1 SGHRS and CDR2 YFSETQ. TCRdb reanalysed the 5' RACE reads using MiXCR and keeps one entry per CDR3 protein. The sample includes 40,000 to 55,000 distinct CDR3 sequences, approximately 12% of them seen just once. This clonotype was seen a handful of times. Antigen unknown. The sequenced sample was PBMCs or a T cell subset sorted from them (not recorded which). V gene TRBV5-1 combines with J gene TRBJ1-2; tentative D call: TRBD1 (5 bases). The sequence came from a man aged 18 to 30 who had mild COVID-19 (a few samples of this study predate the infection). Cell type and time point are not known. The CDR3 nucleotides are TGCGCCAGCAGCGGGGACGCCCCTGGCTACACCTTC. Translation: CASSGDAPGYTF.